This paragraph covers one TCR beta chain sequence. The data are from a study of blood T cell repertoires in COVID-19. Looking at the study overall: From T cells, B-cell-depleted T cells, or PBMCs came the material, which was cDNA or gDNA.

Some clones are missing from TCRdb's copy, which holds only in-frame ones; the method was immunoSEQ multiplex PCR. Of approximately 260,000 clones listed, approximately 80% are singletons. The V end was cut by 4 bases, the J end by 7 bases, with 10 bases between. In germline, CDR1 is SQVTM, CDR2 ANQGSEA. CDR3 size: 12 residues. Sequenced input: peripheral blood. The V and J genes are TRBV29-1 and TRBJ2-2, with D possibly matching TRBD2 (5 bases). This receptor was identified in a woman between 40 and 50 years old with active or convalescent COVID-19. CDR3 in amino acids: CSVVRGDGELFF. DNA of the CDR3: TGCAGCGTTGTCCGGGGTGACGGGGAGCTGTTTTTT.